This paragraph reports one TCR beta chain. Its antigen is undetermined. The libraries were made with immunoSEQ version 4 in survey mode. Generated by immunoSEQ multiplex PCR, the TCRdb table keeps only in-frame clones and is missing some. The table lists 40,000 to 55,000 clones, about 87% of them singletons, with 3% to 3.5% in the top ten. The data were taken from a study of persistence of HIV-infected CD4 T cells. Study overall: Suppressive ART had lasted a median of approximately 8 years.

Study-wide results and limits: Degenerate expanded CDR3beta sequences were enriched among CMV- and Gag-responding cells.

This nonspecific control used anti-CD3/anti-CD28 bead stimulation of CD4+ T cells. Sorting selected CD4+ T cells upregulating both CD40 ligand and CD69. The CDR3 spans 12 residues. Germline loops: CDR1 LGHDT, CDR2 YNNKEL (reference sequence). Trimming cost V 1 base and J 10 bases, with 11 bases left between them. The rearrangement uses TRBV3-1 (or the pseudogene TRBV3-2) and TRBJ2-7; D remains ambiguous. Sequencing used CD4+ T cells sorted from PBMCs after roughly 18-hour stimulation, obtained from a patient who received antiretroviral therapy. This TCR was recovered from an adult woman with HIV who was CMV-seropositive. The CDR3 bases are TGTGCCAGCAGCCAAGTGGACGGGCGACAGTACTTC. The encoded protein is CASSQVDGRQYF.